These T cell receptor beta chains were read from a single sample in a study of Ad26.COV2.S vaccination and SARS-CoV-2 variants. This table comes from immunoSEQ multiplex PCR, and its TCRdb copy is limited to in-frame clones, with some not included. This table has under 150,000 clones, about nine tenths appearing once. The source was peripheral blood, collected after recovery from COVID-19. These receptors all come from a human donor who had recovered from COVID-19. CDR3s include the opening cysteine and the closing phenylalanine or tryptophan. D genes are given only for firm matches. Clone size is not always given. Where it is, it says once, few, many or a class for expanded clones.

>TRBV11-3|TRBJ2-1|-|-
CASSVRNYNEQFF
TGTGCCAGCAGCGTCCGGAACTACAATGAGCAGTTCTTC
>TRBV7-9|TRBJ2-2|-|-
CASSLEGNGELFF
TGTGCCAGCAGCTTAGAGGGGAACGGGGAGCTGTTTTTT
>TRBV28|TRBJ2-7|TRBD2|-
CASSLGRAEYEQYF
TGTGCCAGCAGCCTAGGGAGGGCCGAATACGAGCAGTACTTC
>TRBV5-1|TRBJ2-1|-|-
CASSLPRDEQFF
TGCGCCAGCAGCTTACCCCGGGATGAGCAGTTCTTC
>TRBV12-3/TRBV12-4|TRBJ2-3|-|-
CASSLTDTQYF
TGTGCCAGCAGTTTAACGGATACGCAGTATTTT
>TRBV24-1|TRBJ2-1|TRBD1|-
CATSDPGTVYNEQFF
TGTGCCACCAGTGACCCCGGGACAGTGTACAATGAGCAGTTCTTC
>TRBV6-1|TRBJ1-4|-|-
CASSEREGATNEKLFF
TGTGCCAGCAGTGAAAGAGAGGGTGCGACTAATGAAAAACTGTTTTTT
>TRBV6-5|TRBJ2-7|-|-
CASTDGIYEQYF
TGTGCCAGCACGGACGGAATCTACGAGCAGTACTTC
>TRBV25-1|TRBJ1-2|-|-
CASSGPGAALLSGYTF
TGTGCCAGCAGTGGCCCAGGGGCCGCGCTCCTCTCTGGCTACACCTTC
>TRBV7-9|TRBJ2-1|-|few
CASSADHNEQFF
TGTGCCAGCAGCGCGGATCACAATGAGCAGTTCTTC
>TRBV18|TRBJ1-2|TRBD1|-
CASSPTGSNRGQWGYTF
TGTGCCAGCTCACCAACCGGCTCTAACAGGGGGCAGTGGGGCTACACCTTC
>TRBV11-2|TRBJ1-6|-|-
CASSLRSSLNSPLHF
TGTGCCAGCAGCTTACGGTCTAGCTTAAATTCACCCCTCCACTTT
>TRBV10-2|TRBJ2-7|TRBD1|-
CASSQTGNSYEQYF
TGCGCCAGCAGTCAGACAGGGAACTCCTACGAGCAGTACTTC
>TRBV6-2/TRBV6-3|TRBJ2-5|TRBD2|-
CASTPGRGLARETQYF
TGTGCCAGCACCCCTGGTAGAGGACTAGCTAGAGAGACCCAGTACTTC
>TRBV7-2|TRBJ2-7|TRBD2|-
CASSFASGPSYEQYF
TGTGCCAGCAGCTTCGCTAGCGGGCCATCTTACGAGCAGTACTTC
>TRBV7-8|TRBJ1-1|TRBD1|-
CASSFRQGAGIESFF
TGTGCCAGCAGCTTCCGACAGGGGGCCGGGATTGAATCTTTCTTT
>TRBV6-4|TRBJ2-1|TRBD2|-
CASSEGLAGDEQFF
TGTGCCAGCAGTGAAGGACTAGCGGGGGATGAGCAGTTCTTC
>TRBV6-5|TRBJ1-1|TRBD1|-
CASSPGTDSEAFF
TGTGCCAGCAGCCCCGGGACAGACTCCGAAGCTTTCTTT
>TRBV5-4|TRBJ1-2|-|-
CASNGIGGDYGYTF
TGTGCCAGCAACGGAATTGGGGGCGACTATGGCTACACCTTC
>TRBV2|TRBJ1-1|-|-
CASRPWQGLNTEAFF
TGTGCCAGCAGACCTTGGCAGGGTCTGAACACTGAAGCTTTCTTT
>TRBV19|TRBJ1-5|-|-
CASSISVNQPQHF
TGTGCCAGTAGTATATCCGTAAATCAGCCCCAGCATTTT
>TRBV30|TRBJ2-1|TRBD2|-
CAWSEGLAGELFF
TGTGCCTGGAGTGAGGGACTAGCGGGGGAGTTGTTCTTC
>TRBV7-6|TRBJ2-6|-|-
CASSSHIKALSGANVLTF
TGTGCCAGCAGCTCCCATATTAAGGCGCTCTCTGGGGCCAACGTCCTGACTTTC
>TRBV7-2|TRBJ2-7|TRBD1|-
CASSFYRGPYEQYF
TGTGCCAGCAGCTTCTACAGGGGACCCTACGAGCAGTACTTC
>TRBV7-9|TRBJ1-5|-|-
CASSSGGGQPQHF
TGTGCCAGCAGCTCCGGAGGGGGTCAGCCCCAGCATTTT
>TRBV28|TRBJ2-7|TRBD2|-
CASSSLAGTHEQYF
TGTGCCAGCAGTTCTCTAGCGGGGACCCACGAGCAGTACTTC
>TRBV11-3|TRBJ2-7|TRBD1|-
CASSSRDRGDEQYF
TGTGCCAGCAGCTCCCGGGACAGGGGCGACGAGCAGTACTTC
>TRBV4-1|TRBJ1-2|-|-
CASSQEDYANYGYTF
TGCGCCAGCAGCCAAGAGGACTACGCTAACTATGGCTACACCTTC
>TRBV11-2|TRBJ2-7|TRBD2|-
CASSTPLGGYEQYF
TGTGCCAGCAGCACGCCGTTGGGGGGGTACGAGCAGTACTTC
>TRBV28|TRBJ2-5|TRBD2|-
CASIVAGGLGTQYF
TGTGCCAGCATTGTAGCGGGGGGTTTGGGGACCCAGTACTTC
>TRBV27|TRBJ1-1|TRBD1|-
CASSLLTTGTEAFF
TGTGCCAGCAGTCTTCTGACGACAGGGACTGAAGCTTTCTTT
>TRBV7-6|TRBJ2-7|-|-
CASSLDWRGEQYF
TGTGCCAGCAGCTTAGACTGGAGGGGCGAGCAGTACTTC
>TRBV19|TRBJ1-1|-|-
CASMEWVEAFF
TGTGCCAGTATGGAATGGGTTGAAGCTTTCTTT
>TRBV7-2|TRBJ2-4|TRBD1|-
CASSADRAKYF
TGTGCCAGCAGCGCCGACAGGGCCAAGTACTTC
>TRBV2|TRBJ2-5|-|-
CASSDSGTIQETQYF
TGTGCCAGCAGCGATTCCGGGACAATACAAGAGACCCAGTACTTC
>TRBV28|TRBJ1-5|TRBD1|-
CASSLYDRVNQPQHF
TGTGCCAGCAGTTTATACGACAGGGTAAATCAGCCCCAGCATTTT
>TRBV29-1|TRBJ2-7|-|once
CSVRTDSYYEQYF
TGCAGCGTTCGCACAGACTCGTACTACGAGCAGTACTTC
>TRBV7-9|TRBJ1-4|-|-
CASSTWLGREEKLFF
TGTGCCAGCAGCACCTGGCTGGGGCGGGAAGAAAAACTGTTTTTT
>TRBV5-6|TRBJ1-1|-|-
CASSLFSPNAEAFF
TGTGCCAGCAGCTTGTTTTCTCCCAACGCTGAAGCTTTCTTT
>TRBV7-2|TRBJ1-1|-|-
CASGAYVAEAFF
TGTGCCAGCGGAGCTTACGTTGCTGAAGCTTTCTTT
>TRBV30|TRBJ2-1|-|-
CAQTPGISGYNEQFF
TGTGCCCAAACCCCCGGGATCAGTGGATACAATGAGCAGTTCTTC
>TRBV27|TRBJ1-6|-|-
CASTEGRVNSPLHF
TGTGCCAGCACCGAGGGAAGAGTTAATTCACCCCTCCACTTT
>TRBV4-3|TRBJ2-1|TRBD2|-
CASSQDRGGAYNEQFF
TGCGCCAGCAGCCAAGACCGGGGGGGCGCCTACAATGAGCAGTTCTTC
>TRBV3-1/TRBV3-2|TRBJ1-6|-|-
CASSPHTDSYNSPLHF
TGTGCTAGCAGCCCGCACACGGACTCCTATAATTCACCCCTCCACTTT
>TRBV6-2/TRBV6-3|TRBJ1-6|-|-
CASSDGDWAPLHF
TGTGCCAGCAGCGACGGGGATTGGGCACCCCTCCACTTT
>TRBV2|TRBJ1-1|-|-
CASSEAPGIPPDTEAFF
TGTGCCAGCAGTGAAGCACCAGGGATTCCCCCCGACACTGAAGCTTTCTTT
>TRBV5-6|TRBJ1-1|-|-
CASSFIPGDMNTEAFF
TGTGCCAGCAGCTTCATCCCAGGAGATATGAACACTGAAGCTTTCTTT
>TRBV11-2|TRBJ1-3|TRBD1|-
CASSKTGVTGNTIYF
TGTGCCAGCAGCAAGACAGGGGTGACTGGAAACACCATATATTTT
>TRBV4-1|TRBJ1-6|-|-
CASSHGQDGYNSPLHF
TGCGCCAGCAGCCACGGGCAGGACGGGTATAATTCACCCCTCCACTTT
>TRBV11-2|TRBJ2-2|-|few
CASSLGSSTGELFF
TGTGCCAGCAGCTTAGGTAGCAGCACCGGGGAGCTGTTTTTT
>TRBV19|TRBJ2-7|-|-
CASSIVSGSYEQYF
TGTGCCAGTAGTATCGTATCGGGATCCTACGAGCAGTACTTC
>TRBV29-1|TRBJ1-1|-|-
CSAQGSTEAFF
TGCAGCGCTCAGGGTAGCACTGAAGCTTTCTTT
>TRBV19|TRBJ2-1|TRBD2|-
CASSEGLAGNSYNEQFF
TGTGCCAGTAGTGAAGGACTAGCGGGGAACTCCTACAATGAGCAGTTCTTC
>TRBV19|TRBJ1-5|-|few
CASSIGGPQHF
TGTGCCAGTAGTATTGGGGGGCCCCAGCATTTT
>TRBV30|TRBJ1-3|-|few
CAWIGQGNTIYF
TGTGCCTGGATAGGCCAAGGAAACACCATATATTTT
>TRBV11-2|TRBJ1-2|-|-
CASSLARTGGRGYTF
TGTGCCAGCAGCTTAGCAAGGACCGGGGGCCGGGGCTACACCTTC